This is a list of T cell receptor beta chains from one sample in a study of neurological immune-mediated disorders. TCRdb reanalysed the 5' RACE reads using MiXCR and keeps one entry per CDR3 protein. This sample has roughly 76,000 distinct CDR3 sequences; 2.5% to 4% occur once, and the top ten carry under 6.5%. Sequencing used PBMCs. Receptor source: a woman in her forties or fifties with multiple sclerosis. The CDR3 runs from the conserved cysteine through the conserved F or W. A D gene is named only where the DNA matches it firmly. Rows give clone size only sometimes, using once, few, many, or a class for an expanded clone.

. TRBJ2-5 many TRBV20-1 TGCAGTGCTACACTAACTAAAGAGACCCAGTACTTC CSATLTKETQYF
. TRBJ1-1 . TRBV12-5 TGTGCTAGTGGTACCACACCGGGACTAGTAAACACTGAAGCTTTCTTT CASGTTPGLVNTEAFF
. TRBJ1-1 many TRBV4-3 TGCGCCAGCAGCCAAGAGGCACCCACTGAAGCTTTCTTT CASSQEAPTEAFF
TRBD1 TRBJ2-7 . TRBV18 TGTGCCAGCTCACCACGGGACAGACCTTACGAGCAGTACTTC CASSPRDRPYEQYF
. TRBJ2-5 . TRBV20-1 TGCAGTGCTAGAGACAGATTGTACCAAGAGACCCAGTACTTC CSARDRLYQETQYF
TRBD1 TRBJ2-5 many TRBV15 TGTGCCACCAGCAGAGGGGACAGGGACCAAGAGACCCAGTACTTC CATSRGDRDQETQYF
. TRBJ1-2 many TRBV27 TGTGCCAGCAGTTTATCTTCCGGGGACGCCTATGGCTACACCTTC CASSLSSGDAYGYTF
. TRBJ2-7 few TRBV6-5 TGTGCCAGCAGAGAGCCGGGACAAGGCTACGAGCAGTACTTC CASREPGQGYEQYF
. TRBJ1-3 many TRBV12-3/TRBV12-4 TGTGCCAGCAGTCCGCCGGAGTCTATGGGAGGAAACACCATATATTTT CASSPPESMGGNTIYF
. TRBJ1-6 many TRBV27 TGTGCCAGCAGTCCAATCTCCTATTCACCCCTCCACTTT CASSPISYSPLHF
. TRBJ1-1 many TRBV20-1 TGCAGTGCTAGGGCAGGAAGGAACACTGAAGCTTTCTTT CSARAGRNTEAFF
. TRBJ1-1 . TRBV12-5 TGTGCTAGTGCCCGGGGGCGGACTGAAGCTTTCTTT CASARGRTEAFF
. TRBJ2-7 many TRBV15 TGTGCCACCAGCAGAGAAACCCTACCCACCTACGAGCAGTACTTC CATSRETLPTYEQYF
. TRBJ1-1 many TRBV20-1 TGCAGTGCTAGAGATCCGGGGTTGAACACTGAAGCTTTCTTT CSARDPGLNTEAFF
. TRBJ2-6 many TRBV12-3/TRBV12-4 TGTGCCAGCAGATGGGACGGCGGTCCTGGGGCCAACGTCCTGACTTTC CASRWDGGPGANVLTF
. TRBJ2-7 many TRBV6-2/TRBV6-3 TGTGCCAGCAGTTACTCGAGGTTACTGCAGAGCTCCTACGAGCAGTACTTC CASSYSRLLQSSYEQYF
. TRBJ2-7 many TRBV27 TGTGCCAGCAGCCTGACAGTCTCCTACGAGCAGTACTTC CASSLTVSYEQYF
. TRBJ2-7 few TRBV7-8 TGTGCCAGCAGCCCGTCAACCTGGCAGTACTTC CASSPSTWQYF
. TRBJ2-1 many TRBV5-1 TGCGCCAGCAGCTTGACCAGGTACAATGAGCAGTTCTTC CASSLTRYNEQFF
. TRBJ2-1 many TRBV11-3 TGTGCCAGCAGTCCCTTTCCGGGTGTAAGCTACAATGAGCAGTTCTTC CASSPFPGVSYNEQFF
. TRBJ2-7 many TRBV12-3/TRBV12-4 TGTGCCAGCAGTCCCGGACCTTACTACGAGCAGTACTTC CASSPGPYYEQYF
. TRBJ1-6 many TRBV6-6 TGTGCCAGCAGTTACTCCCCACAGGGTTCACCCCTCCACTTT CASSYSPQGSPLHF
. TRBJ2-4 many TRBV28 TGTGCCAGCGGGTCACTGGAGGGAGCCAAAAACATTCAGTACTTC CASGSLEGAKNIQYF
. TRBJ2-3 many TRBV20-1 TGCAGTGCTAGTCACTCAAACACAGATACGCAGTATTTT CSASHSNTDTQYF
TRBD1 TRBJ2-5 many TRBV4-1 TGCGCCAGCAGCCAAGATGGGACAGGGGTTGCCCAGTACTTC CASSQDGTGVAQYF
. TRBJ2-1 many TRBV29-1 TGCAGCTCAGAGACTAGTCGGGCGAGAAATGAGCAGTTCTTC CSSETSRARNEQFF
. TRBJ1-1 many TRBV5-1 TGCGCCAGCAGCTTCTCTGACAGGTACTTCGAAGCTTTCTTT CASSFSDRYFEAFF
. TRBJ1-5 many TRBV20-1 TGCAGTGCTCGGCTAGTCGGAGGAGGCGGGGAGCCCCAGCATTTT CSARLVGGGGEPQHF
. TRBJ2-3 many TRBV20-1 TGCAGTGCTAGAGTTGGGCCTAGCGCAGATACGCAGTATTTT CSARVGPSADTQYF
. TRBJ1-1 few TRBV7-9 TGTGCCAGCAGCAAGACCGAGGGGAGGGGAGCTTTCTTT CASSKTEGRGAFF